One and the same sample provided the 9 T cell receptor beta chains below, sequenced in a study of CD8 T cells in Susac syndrome. Reverse transcription of about 0.45 to 1 ug RNA used random hexamers. TCRdb processed the immunoSEQ multiplex PCR reads anew with MiXCR; each CDR3 protein has one entry. The sample records under 150,000 distinct CDR3 sequences, roughly 80% being singletons. Sequencing input: CD8+ T cells from PBMCs. Source of these receptors: a human donor with multiple sclerosis.

V gene TRBV15 combines with J gene TRBJ2-1; 8 bases agree with TRBD2. Germline trimming cut 9 bases from V and 6 bases from J; bases unmatched to any gene: 16. The V gene's germline CDR1 is LNHNV and CDR2 YYDKDF (reference sequence). This CDR3 is 16 amino acids long. In DNA, the CDR3 is TGTGCCACAACCAACGTCGTAGCGGGATATGGCAATGAGCAGTTCTTC. It specifies CATTNVVAGYGNEQFF.

A few counts support this clonotype. V is TRBV5-4 and J is TRBJ2-7; 8 bases fit TRBD1. This CDR3 spans 14 amino acids. Germline-derived CDR1 and CDR2 are SGHNT and YYREEE (reference sequence). The V gene end was trimmed by 2 bases and the J gene end by 3 bases; junction bases not matched to a gene: 4. The CDR3 region has the DNA TGTGCCAGCAGCTTTGGGACAGGCAACTACGAGCAGTACTTC. It specifies CASSFGTGNYEQYF.

The chain employs TRBV29-1 and TRBJ2-3; D tentatively reads TRBD1 or TRBD2 (5 bases each). Germline CDR1 is SQVTM and CDR2 is ANQGSEA. The V and J ends lost 4 bases and 8 bases respectively, with 16 bases between them. The CDR3 spans 13 residues. The CDR3 bases are TGCAGCGTTGGATCCGGGGATGGGGGTACGCAGTATTTT. It translates to CSVGSGDGGTQYF.

In this sample, this clonotype turned up a few times. The V call is TRBV4-2, the J call TRBJ2-7, with D unclear. V was clipped by 4 bases and J by 6 bases, with 13 bases between them. The CDR3 has 13 amino acids. Germline assignment: CDR1 LGHNA and CDR2 YNFKEQ. The CDR3 loop reads CASSRSSGGEQYV. CDR3 bases: TGTGCCAGCAGCCGCTCTTCAGGTGGCGAGCAGTACGTC.

The rearrangement joins TRBV7-9 to TRBJ1-1, with 7 bases aligning to TRBD1. The V gene end was trimmed by 4 bases and the J gene end by 2 bases; junction bases not matched to a gene: 7. The V gene's germline CDR1 is SEHNR and CDR2 FQNEAQ (reference sequence). This CDR3 has 15 residues. As DNA, the CDR3 is TGTGCCAGCAGCTCAAGGGACAGCCAAAACACTGAAGCTTTCTTT. This sequence encodes CASSSRDSQNTEAFF. The whole variable domain, filled in from reference TRBV7-9 and TRBJ1-1, reads DTGVSQNPRHKITKRGQNVTFRCDPISEHNRLYWYRQTLGQGPEFLTYFQNEAQLEKSRLLSDRFSAERPKGSFSTLEIQRTEQGDSAMYLCASSSRDSQNTEAFFGQGTRLTVV.

This chain links TRBV27 with TRBJ2-1, with D tentatively TRBD2 (5 bases). V was trimmed by 8 bases and J by 7 bases, leaving 21 bases between them. This CDR3 spans 15 amino acids. Germline V gives CDR1 MNHEY, CDR2 SMNVEV (reference sequence). The CDR3, as DNA: TGTGCCAGCGTCCCGGGAAACCCCTCGTTTAATGAGCAGTTCTTC. It specifies CASVPGNPSFNEQFF.

The chain carries TRBV29-1 and TRBJ1-1; TRBD1 might be the D (5 bases). The CDR3 spans 11 residues. Germline V CDR1 and CDR2: SQVTM, ANQGSEA. Trimming left V 5 bases short and J 8 bases short, with 12 bases between. CDR3 protein: CSVWRGVEAFF. CDR3 in DNA: TGCAGCGTTTGGAGAGGGGTCGAAGCTTTCTTT.

This clonotype was detected only once. This chain uses TRBV7-9 with TRBJ2-1, with D maybe TRBD1 (6 bases). CDR3 length equals 12 residues. V was cut by 6 bases and J by 9 bases, with 12 bases left in between. CDR1 is SEHNR and CDR2 is FQNEAQ in the germline V gene (reference sequence). The chain's CDR3 is CASRHRAGEQFF. The CDR3 DNA is TGTGCCAGCAGACACAGGGCAGGTGAGCAGTTCTTC.

The chain recombines TRBV4-2 with TRBJ2-1, with 9 bases lining up with TRBD2. The CDR3 is 16 amino acids. Unmatched junction bases numbered 5, after V lost 0 bases and J lost 5 bases. CDR1 LGHNA and CDR2 YNFKEQ come from the germline V gene. CDR3 nucleotides: TGTGCCAGCAGCCAAGATCGAGCGGGGGGTCACAATGAGCAGTTCTTC. This translates into CASSQDRAGGHNEQFF.